The present entry profiles one T cell receptor (beta chain) with its context. Original processing methods: Estimates of nucleated cell counts were drawn from the amplification of reference gene primers. Here immunoSEQ multiplex PCR was the method, and the copy in TCRdb shows in-frame clones only, minus some. The DNA was the basis for D and trimming; V, J and clone size are from that table. The sample carries under 400,000 clones, around 87% recorded once. V lost 6 bases and J lost 5, with 16 bases in between. The CDR3 is 14 amino acids. Germline CDR1 reads SEHNR; CDR2 reads FQNEAQ (reference sequence). The source of the sample is a study of blood T cell repertoires in COVID-19.

The sequence derives from a man aged 18 to 35 with active or convalescent COVID-19. The chain employs TRBV7-9 and TRBJ1-2, with D tentatively TRBD1 (6 bases). The material sequenced was peripheral blood. CDR3 protein: CASRPGQSGYGYTF. The DNA for the CDR3 is TGTGCCAGCAGGCCCGGACAGAGCGGTTATGGCTACACCTTC.